The 18 T cell receptor beta chains listed next were all sequenced from one sample in a study of blood T cell repertoires in COVID-19. This table comes from immunoSEQ multiplex PCR, and its TCRdb copy is limited to in-frame clones, with some not included. The data hold approximately 290,000 clones, with roughly 89% observed a single time. Sequences were obtained from PBMCs or T cells enriched from blood (not recorded which). Receptors were obtained from a woman in her late teens or twenties with acute COVID-19.

V and J are TRBV5-1 and TRBJ2-1; 7 nucleotides match TRBD2. Germline V gives CDR1 SGHRS, CDR2 YFSETQ. V lost 2 bases, J lost 10 bases, and 12 bases stayed unmatched. CDR3 length: 15 residues. CDR3 region: CASSFLGGSGGEQFF. The CDR3 DNA reads TGCGCCAGCAGCTTCCTGGGCGGGAGCGGCGGCGAGCAGTTCTTC.

The V and J genes are TRBV7-9 and TRBJ2-7, with a tentative D call TRBD2 (6 bases). The CDR3 consists of 14 residues. Trimming left V 3 bases short and J 7 bases short, with 16 bases between. Germline V CDR1 and CDR2: SEHNR, FQNEAQ (reference sequence). The CDR3 nucleotides read TGTGCCAGCAGCTTGGCGGAGGGGCAAGGGGAGCAGTACTTC. The encoded protein is CASSLAEGQGEQYF.

V usage is TRBV7-9 and J usage is TRBJ1-6; tentatively, D is TRBD1 (5 bases). The length of the CDR3 is 13 residues. V lost 2 bases to trimming and J lost 11 bases, with 10 bases between them. In germline, CDR1 is SEHNR, CDR2 FQNEAQ (reference sequence). The CDR3 sequence is CASSLTPDTPLHF. As DNA, the CDR3 is TGTGCCAGCAGCTTAACCCCGGACACACCCCTCCACTTT. The whole variable domain, filled in from reference TRBV7-9 and TRBJ1-6, reads DTGVSQNPRHKITKRGQNVTFRCDPISEHNRLYWYRQTLGQGPEFLTYFQNEAQLEKSRLLSDRFSAERPKGSFSTLEIQRTEQGDSAMYLCASSLTPDTPLHFGNGTRLTVT.

The J gene is TRBJ2-7, the V gene TRBV28; TRBD2 matches 12 bases. This CDR3 has 16 amino acids. The germline V gene encodes CDR1 MDHEN and CDR2 SYDVKM. With V trimmed by 4 bases and J by 3 bases, 7 bases remained unmatched. The CDR3 region has the DNA TGTGCCAGCAGTTCCCTAACTAGCGGGAGGATCTACGAGCAGTACTTC. This sequence encodes CASSSLTSGRIYEQYF.

The chain carries TRBV15 and TRBJ1-3; D gene unclear. Germline assignment: CDR1 LNHNV and CDR2 YYDKDF (reference sequence). The CDR3 loop spans 14 amino acids. The germline V and J ends were trimmed by 0 bases and 9 bases, with 12 bases remaining between them. The CDR3 is CATSRDRGDLTIYF. CDR3 nucleotide sequence: TGTGCCACCAGCAGAGATCGCGGTGACCTCACCATATATTTT.

J is TRBJ1-1 and V is TRBV11-3; no firm D call. The CDR3 sequence is 12 residues long. With 3 bases removed from V and 2 bases from J, the gap between germline ends came to 4 bases. CDR1 and CDR2 (germline): SGHNT, YENEEA. CDR3 residues: CASSFVNTEAFF. CDR3 bases: TGTGCCAGCAGCTTTGTAAACACTGAAGCTTTCTTT.

This chain links TRBV28 with TRBJ2-1, with 9 bases identical to TRBD2. The CDR3 covers 15 residues. From germline, CDR1 is MDHEN and CDR2 SYDVKM. Losses at the gene ends were 4 bases for V and 5 bases for J; bases not matched to a gene: 6. The CDR3 nucleotides are TGTGCCAGCAGTTCAACGTTAGCGGGAGACAATGAGCAGTTCTTC. This codes for CASSSTLAGDNEQFF.

The chain joins TRBV7-8 to TRBJ1-2; maybe TRBD1 (6 bases). The CDR3 has 15 amino acids. CDR1 SGHVS and CDR2 FQNEAQ come from the germline V gene. Deletions cut 1 base from V and 3 bases from J, with 12 bases between. The CDR3 nucleotides are TGTGCCAGCAGCTTAGAGTCAGGGGCTTACTATGGCTACACCTTC. Its protein product is CASSLESGAYYGYTF.

A remark on this clone: One junction end does not reproduce the germline sequence, and a read error may be involved. The chain carries TRBV28 and TRBJ1-2; D unresolved. Germline V CDR1 and CDR2: MDHEN, SYDVKM. This CDR3 region has 13 residues. CDR3 DNA sequence: TGTGCCAGCTGTTTATACAATGTGTATGGCTACACCTTC. It translates to CASCLYNVYGYTF.

This chain uses TRBV6-5 with TRBJ2-7, with a weak D call TRBD2 (6 bases). The CDR3 loop spans 13 amino acids. Trimming took off 6 bases at V and 0 bases at J, with 9 bases between the two ends. CDR1 and CDR2 from the germline V gene are MNHEY and SVGAGI. DNA for the CDR3: TGTGCCAGCAGGTCGCGGGACTCCTACGAGCAGTACTTC. Translated, it gives CASRSRDSYEQYF.

This clone has only one observation. The CDR3: CASSSPHPLLVAGETDTQYF. CDR3 DNA: TGTGCCAGCAGTTCCCCCCACCCCCTTTTGGTAGCGGGAGAGACAGATACGCAGTATTTT. The V gene is TRBV28, the J gene TRBJ2-3; 9 bases align to TRBD2. V trimming: 4 bases; J trimming: 3 bases; junction bases outside the gene matches: 20. Germline CDR1 reads MDHEN; CDR2 reads SYDVKM. CDR3 length: 20 residues.

The chain carries TRBV2 and TRBJ1-1, with D maybe TRBD1 (6 bases). This CDR3 spans 12 amino acids. V lost 10 bases to trimming and J lost 10 bases, with 19 bases between them. Germline CDR1 reads SNHLY; CDR2 reads FYNNEI. The CDR3 DNA follows: TGTGCCATTCCTAGACTACAGGGTGCAGCTTTCTTT. This sequence encodes CAIPRLQGAAFF.

The chain carries TRBV6-5 and TRBJ2-3; D possibly corresponds to TRBD2 (5 bases). The CDR3 loop spans 14 amino acids. The ends were cut back, 0 bases at V and 4 bases at J, with 8 bases in the middle. Looked up from germline, CDR1 is MNHEY and CDR2 is SVGAGI. The CDR3 region is CASSYSGVADTQYF. The CDR3 DNA sequence: TGTGCCAGCAGTTACTCGGGAGTTGCAGATACGCAGTATTTT.

V usage is TRBV6-5 and J usage is TRBJ1-4; 7 bases fit TRBD1. The CDR3 runs to 13 residues. With V trimmed by 9 bases and J by 8 bases, 9 bases remained unmatched. Germline-derived CDR1 and CDR2 are MNHEY and SVGAGI. CDR3 protein: CASSGTVDEKLFF. In nucleotides, the CDR3 is TGTGCCAGTTCCGGGACAGTTGACGAAAAACTGTTTTTT.

The chain joins TRBV28 to TRBJ1-3; TRBD1 matches at 8 bases. The CDR3 length is 15 residues. In germline, CDR1 is MDHEN, CDR2 SYDVKM. The V segment lost 6 bases and the J segment 0 bases; nucleotides outside the gene matches: 4. This CDR3 is CASRAGTGSGNTIYF. The CDR3, as DNA: TGTGCCAGCAGGGCGGGGACAGGCTCTGGAAACACCATATATTTT.

V is TRBV3-1 (or the pseudogene TRBV3-2) and J is TRBJ1-1; the D gene is possibly TRBD1 (6 bases). The CDR3 runs 15 residues. CDR1 is LGHDT and CDR2 is YNNKEL in the germline V gene (reference sequence). With 4 bases removed from V and 0 bases from J, the gap between germline ends came to 12 bases. The CDR3 DNA sequence: TGTGCCAGCAGCCCTGACAGGACCATGAACACTGAAGCTTTCTTT. This sequence encodes CASSPDRTMNTEAFF.

The chain employs TRBV29-1 and TRBJ2-1; D gene ambiguous. V was pared by 7 bases and J by 3 bases, with 7 bases between. The length of the CDR3 is 11 residues. Per germline, CDR1 SQVTM and CDR2 ANQGSEA. CDR3 in amino acids: CSAPHYNEQFF. In DNA form, the CDR3 reads TGCAGCGCCCCACACTACAATGAGCAGTTCTTC.

The V call is TRBV5-1, the J call TRBJ2-1, with 7 nucleotides matching TRBD1. The germline V gene has CDR1 SGHRS and CDR2 YFSETQ. V lost 0 bases, J lost 3 bases, and 3 bases stayed unmatched. The CDR3 length is 15 residues. Here the CDR3 reads CASSLAGTDYNEQFF. In DNA form, the CDR3 reads TGCGCCAGCAGCTTGGCCGGGACAGACTACAATGAGCAGTTCTTC.